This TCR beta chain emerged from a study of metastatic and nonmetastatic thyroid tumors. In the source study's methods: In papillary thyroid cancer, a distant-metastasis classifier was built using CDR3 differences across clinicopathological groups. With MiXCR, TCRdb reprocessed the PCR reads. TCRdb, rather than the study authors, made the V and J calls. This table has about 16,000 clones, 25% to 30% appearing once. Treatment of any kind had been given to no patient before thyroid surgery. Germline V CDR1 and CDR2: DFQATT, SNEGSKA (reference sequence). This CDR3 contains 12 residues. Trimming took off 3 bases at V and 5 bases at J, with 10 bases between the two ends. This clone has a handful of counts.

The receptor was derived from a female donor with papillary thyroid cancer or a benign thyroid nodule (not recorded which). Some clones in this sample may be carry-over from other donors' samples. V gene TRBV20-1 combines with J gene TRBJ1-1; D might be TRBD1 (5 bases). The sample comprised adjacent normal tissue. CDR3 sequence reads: CSASLGTTEAFF. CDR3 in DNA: TGCAGTGCTAGCCTAGGGACGACTGAAGCTTTCTTT.